This note documents a single T cell receptor beta chain sequence. This entry comes from a study of cytomegalovirus exposure and HLA in healthy donors. Assay: immunoSEQ multiplex PCR; the TCRdb copy retains only in-frame clones and omits some. The sample has 200,000 to 250,000 clones, 65% to 85% seen once; the top ten hold more than 13%. Sequencing used PBMCs. The TCR was taken from a woman aged 25 to 39 in good health and CMV-seropositive.

CDR3 protein: CAWRDRDEKLFF. CDR3 in DNA: TGTGCCTGGCGGGACAGGGATGAAAAACTGTTTTTT. The rearrangement links TRBV30 to TRBJ1-4; 9 bases align to TRBD1. In germline, CDR1 is GTSNPN, CDR2 SVGIG (reference sequence). Trimming took 5 bases from V and 6 from J; bases not matched to a gene: 1. The CDR3 runs 12 residues.